Shown below are 32 T cell receptor beta chains from a single sample sequenced in a study of blood T cell repertoires in COVID-19. Sequencing was performed with immunoSEQ multiplex PCR; in TCRdb, only in-frame clones are kept and a portion is missing. This sample yields approximately 100,000 clones, of which approximately 81% are seen a single time; around 2% belongs to the top ten. The specimen sequenced was peripheral blood. The receptors originated from a human donor in a cohort sampled during active COVID-19.

V gene TRBV3-1 (or the pseudogene TRBV3-2) combines with J gene TRBJ2-3; D possibly corresponds to TRBD2 (6 bases). The V gene's germline CDR1 is LGHDT and CDR2 YNNKEL (reference sequence). Trimming removed 5 bases from V and 6 bases from J, with 21 bases in between. CDR3 length: 16 residues. The CDR3 sequence: CASSVHGATGEDTQYF. CDR3 bases: TGTGCCAGCAGCGTCCACGGGGCGACGGGGGAGGATACGCAGTATTTT.

The chain carries TRBV3-1 (or the pseudogene TRBV3-2) and TRBJ1-2; 9 positions agree with TRBD1. The V gene's germline CDR1 is LGHDT and CDR2 YNNKEL (reference sequence). This CDR3 is 14 amino acids long. J lost 3 bases, V lost 4 bases, and 3 bases had no gene match. CDR3 in DNA: TGTGCCAGCAGCCCGGGGACAGGGCACTATGGCTACACCTTC. It encodes CASSPGTGHYGYTF.

This rearrangement joins TRBV27 to TRBJ1-2; 7 bases fit TRBD1. Germline V CDR1 and CDR2: MNHEY, SMNVEV (reference sequence). The CDR3 loop spans 15 amino acids. Trimming removed 6 bases from V and 5 bases from J; junction bases left unmatched: 12. In nucleotides, the CDR3 is TGTGCCAGCAGCATGCAAAGACAGGGTAGTTATGGCTACACCTTC. This sequence encodes CASSMQRQGSYGYTF.

The rearrangement joins TRBV29-1 to TRBJ2-5; TRBD1 aligns across 9 bases. CDR3 length equals 15 residues. CDR1 and CDR2 (germline): SQVTM, ANQGSEA. Trimming took 5 bases from V and 5 from J; bases not matched to a gene: 12. CDR3: CSVNTGTGWSETQYF. The CDR3 region has the DNA TGCAGCGTTAACACCGGGACAGGGTGGTCGGAGACCCAGTACTTC.

The V gene is TRBV7-3, the J gene TRBJ1-1, with a weak D call TRBD1 (5 bases). V was shortened by 5 bases and J by 3 bases, with 19 bases between the two germline ends. The germline V gene encodes CDR1 SGHTA and CDR2 FQGTGA. This CDR3 spans 16 amino acids. The CDR3 DNA reads TGTGCCAGCAGCCTTCTGGGGGGGATAAGGGACACTGAAGCTTTCTTT. Residues: CASSLLGGIRDTEAFF.

V gene TRBV6-5 combines with J gene TRBJ1-4, with D unclear. Germline values: CDR1 MNHEY, CDR2 SVGAGI. The CDR3 length is 12 residues. V lost 8 bases and J 3 bases, leaving 7 bases between the germline ends. The chain's CDR3 is CASGEANEKLFF. CDR3 in DNA: TGTGCCAGCGGGGAGGCTAATGAAAAACTGTTTTTT.

There are a few counts of this clone. The V gene is TRBV28, the J gene TRBJ1-4; tentative D call: TRBD1 (5 bases). V was trimmed by 6 bases and J by 5 bases, leaving 16 bases between them. Looked up from germline, CDR1 is MDHEN and CDR2 is SYDVKM. This CDR3 spans 15 amino acids. The CDR3 DNA is TGTGCCAGCAGCCCCAACGGGGGGGGGAATGAAAAACTGTTTTTT. This encodes CASSPNGGGNEKLFF.

The rearrangement links TRBV9 to TRBJ2-2; possible D gene TRBD2, 7 bases. This CDR3 contains 15 residues. V dropped 10 bases and J dropped 0 bases, with 16 bases sitting between them. Germline V CDR1 and CDR2: SGDLS, YYNGEE. The CDR3 loop is CAPRRGGPNTGELFF. The CDR3, as DNA: TGTGCCCCCCGTAGGGGGGGGCCGAACACCGGGGAGCTGTTTTTT.

The V gene is TRBV2, the J gene TRBJ2-1; D uncertain. V shed 3 bases and J shed 3 bases, with 9 bases lying between them. Germline V lookup: CDR1 SNHLY, CDR2 FYNNEI. The CDR3 runs 14 residues. The CDR3 reads CASSEVTGYNEQFF. The DNA of the CDR3 is TGTGCCAGCAGTGAGGTCACTGGCTACAATGAGCAGTTCTTC.

The V and J genes are TRBV24-1 and TRBJ2-5, with D perhaps TRBD1 (6 bases). The CDR3 runs 15 residues. V dropped 6 bases and J dropped 7 bases, with 20 bases sitting between them. CDR1 and CDR2 (germline): KGHDR, SFDVKD. The CDR3 DNA follows: TGTGCCACCAGTCAGGGACACCTCGATGCCGGGACCCAGTACTTC. This sequence encodes CATSQGHLDAGTQYF.

The rearrangement uses TRBV12-3 or TRBV12-4 and TRBJ2-5; 7 positions match TRBD1. CDR3 size: 13 residues. J lost 10 bases, V lost 6 bases, and 11 bases had no gene match. This chain's CDR3 is CASRSRQGRSQYF. Here the CDR3 DNA reads TGTGCCAGCAGGTCCCGACAGGGAAGGAGCCAGTACTTC.

This chain links TRBV6-2 or TRBV6-3 with TRBJ2-7; D unclear. Germline assignment: CDR1 MNHEY and CDR2 SVGEGT. This CDR3 spans 14 amino acids. The V end lost 2 bases, the J end lost 6 bases, and 14 bases lay between the germline ends. DNA of the CDR3: TGTGCCAGCAGTTACCCAGACACCTCTCTCGAGCAGTACTTC. Its protein is CASSYPDTSLEQYF.

The V call is TRBV28, the J call TRBJ2-7, with a possible D match to TRBD2 (5 bases). Germline V CDR1 and CDR2: MDHEN, SYDVKM. CDR3 length: 13 amino acids. Trimming pared 6 bases from V and 5 bases from J, leaving 14 bases between. This chain's CDR3 is CASRATGGNEQYF. In nucleotides, the CDR3 is TGTGCCAGCAGGGCCACCGGAGGAAACGAGCAGTACTTC.

The chain joins TRBV27 to TRBJ2-7; D is perhaps TRBD2 (6 bases). CDR1 and CDR2 from the germline V gene are MNHEY and SMNVEV (reference sequence). V lost 5 bases, J lost 4 bases, and 18 bases lay in between. The CDR3 runs to 15 residues. In DNA, the CDR3 is TGTGCCAGCAGTACAGACCGGGACTCCCATTACGAGCAGTACTTC. Protein product: CASSTDRDSHYEQYF.

V gene TRBV28 combines with J gene TRBJ1-4; possibly TRBD1 for D (5 bases). This CDR3 is built from 14 residues. Germline loops: CDR1 MDHEN, CDR2 SYDVKM. V lost 8 bases, J lost 8 bases, and 18 bases lay in between. The CDR3 DNA reads as TGTGCCAGCGGTGACAGTTACCTATCAGAAAAACTGTTTTTT. This sequence encodes CASGDSYLSEKLFF. Supplemented by reference TRBV28 and TRBJ1-4, the full variable domain reads DVKVTQSSRYLVKRTGEKVFLECVQDMDHENMFWYRQDPGLGLRLIYFSYDVKMKEKGDIPEGYSVSREKKERFSLILESASTNQTSMYLCASGDSYLSEKLFFGSGTQLSVL.

This chain joins TRBV3-1 (or the pseudogene TRBV3-2) and TRBJ2-5; D is ambiguous. Germline V lookup: CDR1 LGHDT, CDR2 YNNKEL (reference sequence). Trimming took 0 bases from V and 2 from J, leaving 16 bases between them. This CDR3 is 17 amino acids long. The CDR3 loop reads CASSQDTPVRLQETQYF. CDR3 nucleotides: TGTGCCAGCAGCCAAGATACCCCGGTCAGGCTACAAGAGACCCAGTACTTC.

The chain is built from TRBV2 and TRBJ2-6; D is ambiguous. The CDR3 has 14 amino acids. Germline V gene sequence: CDR1 SNHLY, CDR2 FYNNEI. The V end lost 1 base, the J end lost 4 bases, and 5 bases lay between the germline ends. The CDR3 region is CASSEGGGANVLTF. The CDR3, as DNA: TGTGCCAGCAGTGAAGGAGGCGGGGCCAACGTCCTGACTTTC. The full variable domain, in which reference TRBV2 and TRBJ2-6 provide the parts outside the CDR3, is EPEVTQTPSHQVTQMGQEVILRCVPISNHLYFYWYRQILGQKVEFLVSFYNNEISEKSEIFDDQFSVERPDGSNFTLKIRSTKLEDSAMYFCASSEGGGANVLTFGAGSRLTVL.

This chain uses TRBV3-1 (or the pseudogene TRBV3-2) with TRBJ2-7, with 9 bases matching TRBD2. Germline loops: CDR1 LGHDT, CDR2 YNNKEL (reference sequence). CDR3 size: 16 residues. With 3 bases clipped from V and 0 bases from J, the junction kept 6 bases outside the gene matches. The CDR3 DNA is TGTGCCAGCAGCCATATGGCTAGCGGGAACTCCTACGAGCAGTACTTC. Its protein product is CASSHMASGNSYEQYF.

The rearrangement uses TRBV5-4 and TRBJ2-1; 10 nucleotides align to TRBD1. CDR1 SGHNT and CDR2 YYREEE come from the germline V gene (reference sequence). V dropped 4 bases and J dropped 8; count of bases not matched to a gene: 9. The CDR3 sequence is 15 residues long. The CDR3 is CASSTPGQGFDEQFF. The DNA for the CDR3 is TGTGCCAGCAGCACCCCGGGACAGGGGTTCGATGAGCAGTTCTTC.

V usage is TRBV4-2 and J usage is TRBJ2-5; 9 bases map to TRBD2. V lost 1 base and J lost 5; bases outside the gene matches: 11. Per germline, CDR1 LGHNA and CDR2 YNFKEQ. This CDR3 contains 17 residues. CDR3 residues: CASSQGLGGGAVETQYF. The DNA of the CDR3 is TGTGCCAGCAGCCAAGGACTGGGCGGGGGGGCCGTTGAGACCCAGTACTTC.

V is TRBV14 and J is TRBJ2-1; D perhaps matches TRBD1 (5 bases). This CDR3 region has 12 residues. The germline V gene has CDR1 SGHDN and CDR2 FVKESK. V was cut by 6 bases and J by 8 bases, with 11 bases left in between. CDR3: CASRAVGHEQFF. The DNA of the CDR3 is TGTGCCAGCAGGGCCGTGGGGCATGAGCAGTTCTTC.

This sequence joins TRBV4-1 and TRBJ1-4; D uncertain. Per germline, CDR1 MGHRA and CDR2 YSYEKL. CDR3 length equals 12 residues. V was trimmed by 1 base and J by 7 bases, leaving 4 bases between them. CDR3 DNA sequence: TGCGCCAGCAGCCAAGCCTTTGAAAAACTGTTTTTT. This sequence encodes CASSQAFEKLFF.

This clone was picked up a small number of times. The chain recombines TRBV3-1 (or the pseudogene TRBV3-2) with TRBJ2-7; tentatively, D is TRBD1 (5 bases). Germline CDR1 reads LGHDT; CDR2 reads YNNKEL (reference sequence). The V and J ends lost 5 bases and 0 bases respectively, with 11 bases between them. The CDR3 totals 14 residues. The DNA of the CDR3 is TGTGCCAGCAGCTTCCAGGGCGGCTCCTACGAGCAGTACTTC. This encodes CASSFQGGSYEQYF.

The chain combines TRBV7-8 with TRBJ2-5; TRBD2 aligns across 10 bases. Germline CDR1 and CDR2: SGHVS and FQNEAQ. The CDR3 has 17 residues. The junction had 7 bases not matched to a gene; V was cut back by 1 base and J by 2 bases. The DNA for the CDR3 is TGTGCCAGCAGCTTAGGAGTACTAGCGGGGAAACAAGAGACCCAGTACTTC. It translates to CASSLGVLAGKQETQYF.

Regarding this clone: A read error may account for a junction end that differs from germline. The gene calls are TRBV16 and TRBJ2-5, with unresolved D. The CDR3 totals 12 residues. Germline V CDR1 and CDR2: KGHSY, FQNENV. The CDR3 nucleotides are TGTGCCAGCAGCCAATCGAGAGAGGCCCAGTACTTC. Its protein product is CASSQSREAQYF.

The chain recombines TRBV28 with TRBJ1-5; perhaps TRBD1 as D (5 bases). V dropped 7 bases and J dropped 6 bases, with 13 bases sitting between them. The V gene's germline CDR1 is MDHEN and CDR2 SYDVKM. The CDR3 is made up of 13 amino acids. CDR3 loop: CASTPGLPQPQHF. The CDR3 bases are TGTGCCAGCACTCCGGGACTTCCTCAGCCCCAGCATTTT.

This clone has a handful of counts. The chain is built from TRBV7-9 and TRBJ2-7; 12 bases are shared with TRBD1. The V and J ends lost 4 bases and 3 bases, in that order; junction bases with no gene match: 7. Germline V CDR1 and CDR2: SEHNR, FQNEAQ (reference sequence). The CDR3 length is 16 residues. CDR3 in amino acids: CASSSLRDRGHYEQYF. CDR3 DNA sequence: TGTGCCAGCAGCTCTCTCCGGGACAGGGGGCACTACGAGCAGTACTTC.

CDR3 sequence (DNA): TGCACCAGCAGCCGGGGACAGGGGGCGCGCCTAGCGGGAGGGCCTGGTTCGAAAATTGAGCAGTTCTTC. This codes for CTSSRGQGARLAGGPGSKIEQFF. The chain combines TRBV1 with TRBJ2-1; the DNA was not used to check the table's D call, TRBD2. TRBV1 corresponds to a pseudogene. The length of the CDR3 is 23 residues.

This clone was counted between two and nine times. This chain links TRBV5-1 with TRBJ2-7; a possible D gene is TRBD2 (5 bases). The ends were cut back, 0 bases at V and 3 bases at J, with 13 bases in the middle. Germline CDR1 reads SGHRS; CDR2 reads YFSETQ. This CDR3 is 15 amino acids long. For the CDR3, the DNA is TGCGCCAGCAGCTTGGAGCGGACTCTAAACTACGAGCAGTACTTC. It codes for CASSLERTLNYEQYF. The whole variable domain, filled in from reference TRBV5-1 and TRBJ2-7, reads KAGVTQTPRYLIKTRGQQVTLSCSPISGHRSVSWYQQTPGQGLQFLFEYFSETQRNKGNFPGRFSGRQFSNSRSEMNVSTLELGDSALYLCASSLERTLNYEQYFGPGTRLTVT.

The CDR3 sequence is CASSLVGQGGEQYF. The CDR3 bases are TGTGCCAGCAGCTTAGTGGGACAGGGGGGCGAGCAGTACTTC. The J gene is TRBJ2-7, the V gene TRBV7-2; 11 bases match TRBD1. CDR1 and CDR2 (germline): SGHTA, FQGNSA. The junction had 2 bases not matched to a gene; V was cut back by 1 base and J by 6 bases. This CDR3 is 14 amino acids long.

This clone was detected once. This sequence joins TRBV5-1 and TRBJ1-3; 8 bases fit TRBD1. The germline gives CDR1 SGHRS, CDR2 YFSETQ. The CDR3 runs to 16 residues. V was pared by 1 base and J by 3 bases, with 6 bases of the junction left unmatched. The DNA of the CDR3 is TGCGCCAGCAGCTTGTCGACAGGGGAGGTTGGAAACACCATATATTTT. Protein sequence: CASSLSTGEVGNTIYF.

The chain carries TRBV19 and TRBJ1-2; 8 bases are shared with TRBD1. Losses at the gene ends were 10 bases for V and 3 bases for J; bases not matched to a gene: 13. This CDR3 has 15 amino acids. Germline V gives CDR1 LNHDA, CDR2 SQIVND (reference sequence). The CDR3 DNA follows: TGTGCCACCCAACCCCGCGCAGGGGGCTACTATGGCTACACCTTC. Encoded protein: CATQPRAGGYYGYTF. The whole variable domain, remainder taken from reference TRBV19 and TRBJ1-2, is DGGITQSPKYLFRKEGQNVTLSCEQNLNHDAMYWYRQDPGQGLRLIYYSQIVNDFQKGDIAEGYSVSREKKESFPLTVTSAQKNPTAFYLCATQPRAGGYYGYTFGSGTRLTVV.